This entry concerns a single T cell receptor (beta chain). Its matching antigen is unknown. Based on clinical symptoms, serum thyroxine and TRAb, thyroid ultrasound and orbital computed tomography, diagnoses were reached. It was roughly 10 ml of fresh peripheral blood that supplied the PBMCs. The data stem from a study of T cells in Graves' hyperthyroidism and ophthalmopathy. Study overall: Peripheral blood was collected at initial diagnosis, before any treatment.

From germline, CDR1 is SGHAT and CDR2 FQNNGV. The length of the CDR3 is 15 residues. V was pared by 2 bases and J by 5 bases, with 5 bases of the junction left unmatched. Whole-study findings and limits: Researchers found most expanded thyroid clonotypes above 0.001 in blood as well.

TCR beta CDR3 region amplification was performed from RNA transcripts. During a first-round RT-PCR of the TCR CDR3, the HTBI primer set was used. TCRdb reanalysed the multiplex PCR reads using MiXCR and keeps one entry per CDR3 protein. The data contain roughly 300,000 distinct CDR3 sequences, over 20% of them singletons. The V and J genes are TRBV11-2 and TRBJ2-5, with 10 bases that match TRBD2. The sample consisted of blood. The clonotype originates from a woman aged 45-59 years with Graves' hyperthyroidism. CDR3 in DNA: TGTGCCAGCAGCTTACGGCTAGCGGGAGAGGAGACCCAGTACTTC. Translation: CASSLRLAGEETQYF.